This T cell receptor (beta chain) comes out of a study of a mutant IDH1 vaccine in newly diagnosed glioma (dated by TCRdb to about 2021). About the investigation overall: In the chemotherapy-containing groups, vaccination started alongside temozolomide cycles, whereas in patients who had radiotherapy alone it started 4-6 weeks after radiotherapy. Peripheral blood was collected at six visits: V03 (baseline), V05, V07, V10, V12 and V13. Longitudinal TCRB deep sequencing was done for 25 to 30 treated patients, wherever samples were available for exploratory analyses. The week-35 safety follow-up was designated visit V12, and the week-47 end of study was designated visit V13. Of the 30 or so patients who were treated, about 62% were male and approximately 38% were female, and the mean age was about 40 years. Prior to enrollment, patients had been given standard therapy consisting of radiotherapy alone, temozolomide alone, or radiochemotherapy with temozolomide, with the combination given to most patients.

What this sample's time point label stands for: week 35, safety follow-up. A 20-mer mutant IDH1 peptide at 300 micrograms in Montanide made up each vaccine dose, which was injected subcutaneously together with topical imiquimod. Patients received eight vaccinations in weeks 1, 3, 5, 7, 11, 15, 19 and 23, corresponding to visits V03 through V10. All donors had newly diagnosed IDH1-mutant astrocytomas of WHO grade 3 or 4 that showed loss of nuclear ATRX. The samples were drawn from NOA16, a multicentre, single-arm, open-label phase I trial in Germany that tested a mutant IDH1 peptide vaccine in humans for the first time. Genomic DNA for TCRB sequencing was extracted from EDTA blood using the DNeasy Blood and Tissue Kit. Libraries came from the immunoSEQ multiplex PCR assay. Rearranged TCR beta chain sequences were amplified with the hsTCRB Kit following the manufacturer's protocol. TCRB libraries were sequenced on an Illumina MiSeq. The authors processed their data as follows. Demultiplexing, trimming and gene mapping were performed with the kit vendor's proprietary platform. What TCRdb holds here is the immuneACCESS table cut down to in-frame rearrangements. Part of the clones is not present; checked against another copy, under half of the missing clones reflect an unresolved V gene, and the others are unexplained. V and J calls and clone size are given by that table; D and trimming were obtained from the DNA. This sample comprises some 60,000 clones, 81% of them detected only once. The top ten clonotypes cover less than 7% of the sample.

What the study reported, not specific to this receptor: Pseudoprogression seemed to be unrelated to changes in the top peripheral T cell clonotypes found by TCRB sequencing. PBMC samples for TCRB deep sequencing were selected based on availability. According to the authors, sample limitations meant that analyses of patient blood samples could not be reproduced. Across multiple MHC alleles, vaccine-induced immune responses were seen in around 93% of patients.

The germline V gene sets CDR1 to LGHNA and CDR2 to YNFKEQ. The CDR3 sequence holds 15 residues, the cysteine and phenylalanine included. Left in the record is the CDR3 DNA by itself, 45 bases read in frame from the first base. Trimming takes 3 bases from V and 0 bases from J, and the germline ends sit 11 bases apart. Notes on this clone: No antigen is known for it. Base qualities are not recorded, but no much larger clone differs from it by a single base.

The rearrangement joined TRBV4-2 to TRBJ1-2; the D gene assignment is ambiguous. The specimen comprised PBMCs, sampled from a glioma patient whose treatment included an IDH1 peptide vaccine. This receptor was taken from a middle-aged man with glioma. CDR3 region: CASSQGLNSNYGYTF. The nucleotide sequence reads TGTGCCAGCAGCCAGGGCCTTAACTCTAACTATGGCTACACCTTC.